What follows are 22 T cell receptor beta chains derived from one specimen sequenced in a study of T cell responses to AZD1222 COVID-19 vaccine. The table came from immunoSEQ multiplex PCR; TCRdb's copy has only in-frame clones and leaves some out. The data contain 150,000 to 200,000 clones, 85% to 90% of them singletons. This specimen consisted of peripheral blood, obtained on day 0 of MenACWY control vaccination. The receptors stem from an adult in good health.

The chain is built from TRBV27 and TRBJ1-1; D might be TRBD1 (5 bases). CDR3 length: 14 residues. Germline values: CDR1 MNHEY, CDR2 SMNVEV (reference sequence). Trimming removed 2 bases at V and 5 bases at J, with 12 bases between. The CDR3 protein is CASSLAGGYTEAFF. CDR3 nucleotides: TGTGCCAGCAGTTTAGCCGGGGGTTATACTGAAGCTTTCTTT.

The gene calls are TRBV10-3 and TRBJ2-7; D is ambiguous. The CDR3 is made up of 13 amino acids. CDR1 and CDR2 (germline): ENHRY, SYGVKD. Trimming left V 2 bases short and J 3 bases short, with 8 bases between. The CDR3 here is CAISEIGNYEQYF. CDR3 coding DNA: TGTGCCATCAGTGAGATAGGGAACTACGAGCAGTACTTC.

This clone has a handful of counts. The chain combines TRBV7-2 with TRBJ2-2; 7 bases map to TRBD1. V lost 4 bases to trimming and J lost 5 bases; unmatched junction nucleotides: 4. The CDR3 loop spans 14 amino acids. Germline V gene sequence: CDR1 SGHTA, CDR2 FQGNSA. CDR3: CASSSRGQTGELFF. The CDR3 coding sequence is TGTGCCAGCAGCTCCCGGGGACAGACCGGGGAGCTGTTTTTT.

The rearrangement uses TRBV19 and TRBJ2-3; maybe TRBD1 (5 bases). Trimming pared 3 bases from V and 0 bases from J, leaving 10 bases between. Germline V gene data show CDR1 as LNHDA and CDR2 as SQIVND (reference sequence). The CDR3 is made up of 15 amino acids. CDR3 sequence (DNA): TGTGCCAGTAGTATCCGACAGCCTAGCACAGATACGCAGTATTTT. Its translation: CASSIRQPSTDTQYF.

CDR3 protein: CASSFGQGVLEQYF. The CDR3 nucleotides are TGCGCCAGCAGCTTTGGACAGGGGGTTCTCGAGCAGTACTTC. This rearrangement joins TRBV5-1 to TRBJ2-7; 10 bases align to TRBD1. Germline V lookup: CDR1 SGHRS, CDR2 YFSETQ. J lost 6 bases, V lost 2 bases, and 5 bases had no gene match. This CDR3 spans 14 amino acids.

This clone was detected once. This chain uses TRBV27 with TRBJ2-7; 8 positions agree with TRBD1. The junction had 7 bases not matched to a gene; V was cut back by 5 bases and J by 4 bases. The germline V gene encodes CDR1 MNHEY and CDR2 SMNVEV (reference sequence). The CDR3 consists of 14 residues. In nucleotides, the CDR3 is TGTGCCAGCAGTCCCACAGGGGGACCTTACGAGCAGTACTTC. Encoded protein: CASSPTGGPYEQYF.

The chain is built from TRBV5-1 and TRBJ2-5; 10 nucleotides line up with TRBD1. Unmatched junction bases numbered 10, after V lost 4 bases and J lost 4 bases. Germline V CDR1 and CDR2: SGHRS, YFSETQ. The length of the CDR3 is 16 residues. CDR3 sequence (DNA): TGCGCCAGCAGCCTCGGACAGGGGGAATGGAGAGAGACCCAGTACTTC. It codes for CASSLGQGEWRETQYF. The entire variable domain, with the rest obtained from reference TRBV5-1 and TRBJ2-5, is as follows: KAGVTQTPRYLIKTRGQQVTLSCSPISGHRSVSWYQQTPGQGLQFLFEYFSETQRNKGNFPGRFSGRQFSNSRSEMNVSTLELGDSALYLCASSLGQGEWRETQYFGPGTRLLVL.

Here the CDR3 reads CASRTSYGYTF. The CDR3 DNA is TGTGCCAGCAGGACAAGCTATGGCTACACCTTC. The chain has TRBV6-5 and TRBJ1-2; no definite D call. Germline V CDR1 and CDR2: MNHEY, SVGAGI. This CDR3 has 11 amino acids. V shed 6 bases and J shed 4 bases, with 6 bases lying between them.

This clone has just one count. The V and J genes are TRBV6-5 and TRBJ1-2, with D unclear. The germline gives CDR1 MNHEY, CDR2 SVGAGI. This CDR3 is built from 14 residues. Trimming removed 6 bases at V and 1 base at J, with 12 bases between. The CDR3 reads CASSLPPLNYGYTF. CDR3 sequence (DNA): TGTGCCAGCAGCCTACCTCCCCTTAACTATGGCTACACCTTC.

The gene calls are TRBV18 and TRBJ1-5, with unresolved D. V gave up 2 bases and J gave up 4 bases, with 6 bases separating them. The CDR3 has 13 residues. Looked up from germline, CDR1 is KGHSH and CDR2 is LQKENI. CDR3 residues: CASSPGRNQPQHF. The CDR3 coding sequence is TGTGCCAGCTCACCAGGCAGGAATCAGCCCCAGCATTTT. Using reference TRBV18 and TRBJ1-5 for the parts outside the CDR3, the full variable domain is NAGVMQNPRHLVRRRGQEARLRCSPMKGHSHVYWYRQLPEEGLKFMVYLQKENIIDESGMPKERFSAEFPKEGPSILRIQQVVRGDSAAYFCASSPGRNQPQHFGDGTRLSIL.

This clone is judged medium-sized. The chain recombines TRBV28 with TRBJ2-2, with 8 nucleotides matching TRBD1. Germline V gene sequence: CDR1 MDHEN, CDR2 SYDVKM. This CDR3 is built from 13 residues. V trimming: 7 bases; J trimming: 6 bases; junction bases outside the gene matches: 4. The CDR3 nucleotides are TGTGCCAGCAAGGACAGGGATGCCGGGGAGCTGTTTTTT. Amino acid sequence: CASKDRDAGELFF.

The chain links TRBV2 to TRBJ1-2; D uncertain. The V end lost 0 bases, the J end lost 0 bases, and 8 bases lay between the germline ends. Per the germline V gene, CDR1 is SNHLY and CDR2 is FYNNEI. CDR3 length: 15 residues. The CDR3: CASSEASPANYGYTF. Here the CDR3 DNA reads TGTGCCAGCAGTGAAGCTTCACCAGCTAACTATGGCTACACCTTC.

This chain joins TRBV12-3 or TRBV12-4 and TRBJ1-1; D is undetermined. V shed 7 bases and J shed 1 base, with 7 bases lying between them. The CDR3 runs to 12 residues. The DNA of the CDR3 is TGTGCCAGCACGTCGCGGAACACTGAAGCTTTCTTT. This codes for CASTSRNTEAFF.

This chain connects TRBV7-9 to TRBJ2-1; 10 nucleotides match TRBD1. The germline V gene has CDR1 SEHNR and CDR2 FQNEAQ (reference sequence). This CDR3 is 19 amino acids long. V dropped 5 bases and J dropped 4; count of bases not matched to a gene: 17. DNA for the CDR3: TGTGCCAGCAGCCCCCCGGGACAGGGGAATCTCATCGGGTACAATGAGCAGTTCTTC. As protein: CASSPPGQGNLIGYNEQFF.

The J gene is TRBJ2-2, the V gene TRBV19; D may be TRBD1 (5 bases). This CDR3 spans 15 amino acids. Germline V gives CDR1 LNHDA, CDR2 SQIVND (reference sequence). V lost 5 bases and J 7 bases, leaving 17 bases between the germline ends. The CDR3 DNA reads TGTGCCAGTAGTCTACGGACAAGGGATGGCGGGGAGCTGTTTTTT. Encoded protein: CASSLRTRDGGELFF.

This clone was recorded only once. This chain joins TRBV21-1 and TRBJ2-7; TRBD1 is taken as the D call from the table, unchecked against the DNA. TRBV21-1 is tagged as a pseudogene. This CDR3 contains 16 residues. CDR3 region: CASSKARQGGSYEQYF. CDR3 DNA: TGTGCCAGCAGCAAAGCCCGACAGGGGGGGTCCTACGAGCAGTACTTC.

The V gene is TRBV12-3 or TRBV12-4, the J gene TRBJ1-2, with a weak D call TRBD1 (5 bases). Trimming took 3 bases from V and 5 from J, leaving 10 bases between them. The CDR3 has 13 residues. The CDR3 is CASSFAGGYGYTF. CDR3 bases: TGTGCCAGCAGTTTCGCGGGGGGTTATGGCTACACCTTC.

The rearrangement uses TRBV7-3 and TRBJ2-1; 7 bases line up with TRBD1. Germline values: CDR1 SGHTA, CDR2 FQGTGA. V lost 3 bases and J lost 7; bases outside the gene matches: 6. The CDR3 consists of 14 residues. CDR3 in amino acids: CASSFNRGSNEQFF. The CDR3 DNA reads as TGTGCCAGCAGCTTCAACAGGGGTTCGAATGAGCAGTTCTTC.

The gene calls are TRBV20-1 and TRBJ2-5; no reliable D call. With 6 bases removed from V and 0 bases from J, the gap between germline ends came to 5 bases. CDR1 is DFQATT and CDR2 is SNEGSKA in the germline V gene (reference sequence). The CDR3 sequence is 11 residues long. CDR3 coding DNA: TGCAGTGCGACACACCAAGAGACCCAGTACTTC. Translation: CSATHQETQYF.

The table lists this clone with a count of one. V is TRBV28 and J is TRBJ2-7; perhaps D is TRBD1 or TRBD2 (5 bases each). CDR1 is MDHEN, CDR2 SYDVKM, per germline. Trimming cost V 4 bases and J 4 bases, with 5 bases left between them. The CDR3 loop spans 11 amino acids. As DNA, the CDR3 is TGTGCCAGCAGTTGGGGGTACGAGCAGTACTTC. Amino acid sequence: CASSWGYEQYF.

The V and J genes are TRBV7-3 and TRBJ2-2; D is uncertain. The CDR3 runs to 19 residues. V gave up 1 base and J gave up 0 bases, with 18 bases separating them. Germline lookup yields CDR1 SGHTA and CDR2 FQGTGA. The DNA of the CDR3 is TGTGCCAGCAGCTTAAACCCTAGGAGCGCCCTCACGAACACCGGGGAGCTGTTTTTT. Protein product: CASSLNPRSALTNTGELFF.

The chain couples TRBV6-1 to TRBJ2-1, with TRBD1 identical over 10 bases. Germline CDR1 and CDR2: MNHNS and SASEGT. CDR3 length: 16 amino acids. After removal of 0 bases from V and 7 bases from J, the junction contained 6 bases not matched to a gene. CDR3 DNA: TGTGCCAGCAGTGAAGCGGAGACAGGGGGCAGAAATGAGCAGTTCTTC. It encodes CASSEAETGGRNEQFF.